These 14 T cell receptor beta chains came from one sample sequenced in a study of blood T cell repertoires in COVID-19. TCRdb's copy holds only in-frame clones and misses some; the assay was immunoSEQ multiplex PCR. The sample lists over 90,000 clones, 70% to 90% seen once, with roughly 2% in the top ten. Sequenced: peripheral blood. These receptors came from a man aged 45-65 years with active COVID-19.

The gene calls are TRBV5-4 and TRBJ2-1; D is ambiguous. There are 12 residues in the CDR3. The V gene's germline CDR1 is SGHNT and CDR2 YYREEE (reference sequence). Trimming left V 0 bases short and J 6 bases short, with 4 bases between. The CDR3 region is CASSLDTNEQFF. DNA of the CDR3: TGTGCCAGCAGCTTGGACACCAATGAGCAGTTCTTC.

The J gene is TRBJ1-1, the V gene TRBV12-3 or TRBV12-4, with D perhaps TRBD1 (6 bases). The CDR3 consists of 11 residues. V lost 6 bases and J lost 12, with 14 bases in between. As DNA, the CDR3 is TGTGCCAGCAGCCAGGACAGTTCAACTTTCTTT. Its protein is CASSQDSSTFF.

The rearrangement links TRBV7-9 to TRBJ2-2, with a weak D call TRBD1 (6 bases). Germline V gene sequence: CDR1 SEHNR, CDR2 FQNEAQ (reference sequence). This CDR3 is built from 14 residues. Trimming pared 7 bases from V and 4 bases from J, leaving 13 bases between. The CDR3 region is CASKKTGSTGELFF. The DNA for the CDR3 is TGTGCCAGCAAGAAGACAGGCTCCACCGGGGAGCTGTTTTTT.

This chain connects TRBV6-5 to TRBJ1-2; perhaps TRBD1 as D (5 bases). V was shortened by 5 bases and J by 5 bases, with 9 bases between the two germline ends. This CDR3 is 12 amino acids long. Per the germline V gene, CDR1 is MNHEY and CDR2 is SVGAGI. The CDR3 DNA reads TGTGCCAGCAGTCTGGGGCCTTATGGCTACACCTTC. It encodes CASSLGPYGYTF.

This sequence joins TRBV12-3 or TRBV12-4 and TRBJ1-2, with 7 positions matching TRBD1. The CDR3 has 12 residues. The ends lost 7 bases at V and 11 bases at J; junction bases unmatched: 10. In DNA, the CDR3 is TGTGCCAGCAACCAGGGTGCAGGGGGGTACACCTTC. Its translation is CASNQGAGGYTF.

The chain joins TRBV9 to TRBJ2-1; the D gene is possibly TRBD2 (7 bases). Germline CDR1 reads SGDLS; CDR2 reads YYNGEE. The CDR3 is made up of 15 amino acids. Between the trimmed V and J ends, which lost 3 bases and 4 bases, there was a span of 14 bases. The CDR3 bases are TGTGCCAGCAGCGCGGGCGGGGGCCGATACAATGAGCAGTTCTTC. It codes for CASSAGGGRYNEQFF.

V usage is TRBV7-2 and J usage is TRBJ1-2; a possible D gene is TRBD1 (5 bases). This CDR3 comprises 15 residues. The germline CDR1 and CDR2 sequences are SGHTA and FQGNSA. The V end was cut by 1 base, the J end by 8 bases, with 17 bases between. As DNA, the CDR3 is TGTGCCAGCAGCTTAGATCTGGGGGGGATTGGCGGCTACACCTTC. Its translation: CASSLDLGGIGGYTF.

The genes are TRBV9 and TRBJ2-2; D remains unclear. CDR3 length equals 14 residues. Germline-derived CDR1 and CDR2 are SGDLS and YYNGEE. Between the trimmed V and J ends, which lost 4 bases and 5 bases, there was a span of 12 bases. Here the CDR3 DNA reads TGTGCCAGCAGCAAAAGGTTGGAGACCGGGGAGCTGTTTTTT. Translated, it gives CASSKRLETGELFF.

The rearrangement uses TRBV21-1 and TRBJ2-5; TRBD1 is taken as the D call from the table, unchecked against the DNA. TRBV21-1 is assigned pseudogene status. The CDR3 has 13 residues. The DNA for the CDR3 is TGTGCCAGCAGGGCAGGGTTCGGCGAGACCCAGTACTTC. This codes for CASRAGFGETQYF.

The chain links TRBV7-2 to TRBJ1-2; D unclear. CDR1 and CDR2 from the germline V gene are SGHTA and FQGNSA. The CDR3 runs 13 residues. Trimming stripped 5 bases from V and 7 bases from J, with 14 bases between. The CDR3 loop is CASSLGREGGYTF. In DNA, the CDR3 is TGTGCCAGCAGCCTAGGGCGGGAGGGTGGCTACACCTTC.

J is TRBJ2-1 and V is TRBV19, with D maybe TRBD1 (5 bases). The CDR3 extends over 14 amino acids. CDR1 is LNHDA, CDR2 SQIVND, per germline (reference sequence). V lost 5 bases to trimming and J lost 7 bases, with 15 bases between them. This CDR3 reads CASSSGQKANEQFF. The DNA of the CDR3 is TGTGCCAGTAGTTCCGGACAAAAAGCGAATGAGCAGTTCTTC.

CDR3 sequence: CAISDRASGGGSNTGELFF. The CDR3 nucleotides read TGTGCCATCAGTGACCGTGCCTCGGGCGGCGGGAGCAACACCGGGGAGCTGTTTTTT. This rearrangement joins TRBV10-3 to TRBJ2-2; 7 nucleotides line up with TRBD2. V dropped 3 bases and J dropped 2; count of bases not matched to a gene: 15. The CDR3 runs to 19 residues. CDR1 and CDR2 from the germline V gene are ENHRY and SYGVKD.

The CDR3 spells CASSGRGAQPQHF. The CDR3 DNA reads as TGTGCCAGTAGTGGGAGGGGAGCGCAGCCCCAGCATTTT. The chain is built from TRBV19 and TRBJ1-5; D perhaps matches TRBD1 (5 bases). This CDR3 spans 13 amino acids. CDR1 LNHDA and CDR2 SQIVND come from the germline V gene (reference sequence). The V and J ends lost 5 bases and 7 bases respectively, with 12 bases between them.

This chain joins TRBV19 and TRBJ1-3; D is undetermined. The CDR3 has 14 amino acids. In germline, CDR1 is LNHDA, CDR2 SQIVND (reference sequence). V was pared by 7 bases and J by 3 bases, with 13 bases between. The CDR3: CASTGGRSGNTIYF. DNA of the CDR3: TGTGCCAGTACCGGAGGACGGAGTGGAAACACCATATATTTT.